The clone carrying this T cell receptor beta chain was picked up many times. Antigen unknown. These data are taken from a study of spatial heterogeneity in lung cancer. The study, taken as a whole, reports: Blood showed ubiquitous tumor TCRs more often at resection than at routine follow-up.

TCRdb fed the 5' RACE reads into MiXCR, producing one record per CDR3 protein. The table records 55,000 to 70,000 distinct CDR3 sequences, nearly 6.5% of them present only once. Time point defined: sample taken at primary tumor resection. Sequencing covered unsorted whole RNA taken from tumor, nontumor lung or frozen PBMC. The length of the CDR3 is 12 residues. Germline V gene data show CDR1 as MDHEN and CDR2 as SYDVKM. V gave up 1 base and J gave up 3 bases, with 3 bases separating them. The chain combines TRBV28 with TRBJ2-5; D call uncertain. This TCR derives from a female donor with early-stage non-small cell lung cancer. Sequences were derived from PBMCs, sampled at surgery. The chain's CDR3 is CASSLFEETQYF. For the CDR3, the DNA is TGTGCCAGCAGTTTATTCGAAGAGACCCAGTACTTC.